This T cell receptor beta chain was recovered during a study of control samples from healthy donors and cancer patients. Germline loops: CDR1 SGHKS, CDR2 YYEKEE (reference sequence). The CDR3 spans 16 residues. V lost 4 bases and J lost 2; bases outside the gene matches: 4. This table comes from immunoSEQ multiplex PCR, and its TCRdb copy is limited to in-frame clones, with some not included. The sample lists 90,000 to 110,000 clones, less than 95% occurring once. This sequence joins TRBV5-5 and TRBJ2-5; 14 bases agree with TRBD2. This receptor was obtained from a human donor in good health. The donor label of this sample is uncertain. The specimen sequenced was blood. The CDR3 DNA sequence: TGTGCCAGCAGCACTGGACTAGCGGGGGGACAAGAGACCCAGTACTTC. This codes for CASSTGLAGGQETQYF. The full variable domain, rest sourced from reference TRBV5-5 and TRBJ2-5, is DAGVTQSPTHLIKTRGQQVTLRCSPISGHKSVSWYQQVLGQGPQFIFQYYEKEERGRGNFPDRFSARQFPNYSSELNVNALLLGDSALYLCASSTGLAGGQETQYFGPGTRLLVL.